The rows below give T cell receptor beta chains drawn from one sample of a study of cytomegalovirus exposure and HLA in healthy donors. The repertoire was sequenced with immunoSEQ multiplex PCR; TCRdb's copy has only in-frame clones and lacks some. In the table there are about 64,000 clones, under 80% of which are singletons. Sequencing was performed on PBMCs. The receptor set was obtained from a male donor in good health and CMV-seropositive. The CDR3 runs from the conserved cysteine through the conserved F or W. The D gene is left open where the match is weak. Only some rows state a clone size, as once, few, many or a class for expanded clones.

abundance,v_gene,d_gene,j_gene,CDR3aa,CDR3nt
.,TRBV11-2,.,TRBJ1-2,CASSLPTGRSNYGYTF,TGTGCCAGCAGCTTACCTACAGGGCGTTCTAACTATGGCTACACCTTC
.,TRBV10-3,TRBD2,TRBJ2-7,CAISESLAGGNEQYF,TGTGCCATCAGTGAGAGCCTAGCGGGGGGGAACGAGCAGTACTTC
.,TRBV6-5,.,TRBJ1-6,CASSYAAPQGTPLHF,TGTGCCAGCAGTTACGCCGCCCCCCAGGGGACACCCCTCCACTTT
.,TRBV18,.,TRBJ2-6,CASSPTGANVLTF,TGTGCCAGCTCACCTACTGGGGCCAACGTCCTGACTTTC
.,TRBV9,TRBD1,TRBJ1-2,CASTRTGGHDGYTF,TGTGCCAGCACCCGGACAGGGGGCCATGATGGCTACACCTTC
.,TRBV7-2,TRBD1,TRBJ2-7,CASSFLNDRGRSNYEQYF,TGTGCCAGCAGCTTTCTGAATGACAGGGGCCGATCCAACTACGAGCAGTACTTC
.,TRBV4-1,.,TRBJ1-5,CASSQEGGVGQPQHF,TGCGCCAGCAGCCAAGAGGGAGGGGTTGGACAGCCCCAGCATTTT
.,TRBV6-5,TRBD1,TRBJ2-7,CASSYSPGQTYEQYF,TGTGCCAGCAGTTACTCTCCGGGACAGACCTACGAGCAGTACTTC
few,TRBV5-8,TRBD1,TRBJ2-1,CASSSRDRWAYNEQFF,TGTGCCAGCAGCTCCAGGGACAGGTGGGCCTACAATGAGCAGTTCTTC
.,TRBV29-1,.,TRBJ1-1,CSVVSSTRDEAFF,TGCAGCGTTGTGAGTAGTACGCGGGATGAAGCTTTCTTT
.,TRBV7-3,TRBD2,TRBJ2-2,CASSSMTSGGTGELFF,TGTGCCAGCAGCTCAATGACTAGCGGGGGCACCGGGGAGCTGTTTTTT
.,TRBV30,.,TRBJ1-6,CAWSVDSANSPLHF,TGTGCCTGGAGTGTAGACAGTGCAAATTCCCCCCTCCACTTT
.,TRBV7-9,.,TRBJ2-7,CASSFPAGSSYEQYF,TGTGCCAGCAGCTTCCCGGCGGGGAGCTCCTACGAGCAGTACTTC
.,TRBV19,TRBD1,TRBJ1-1,CASTGGNEAFF,TGTGCCAGTACAGGGGGCAATGAAGCTTTCTTT
.,TRBV7-2,TRBD1,TRBJ2-7,CASSKDRGRYEQYF,TGTGCCAGCAGCAAAGACAGGGGGCGTTACGAGCAGTACTTC
.,TRBV5-4,.,TRBJ2-7,CASSLGTGYSYEQYF,TGTGCCAGCAGCTTGGGAACAGGGTACTCCTACGAGCAGTACTTC
few,TRBV4-1,.,TRBJ2-5,CASSQLGLGPLQETQYF,TGCGCCAGCAGCCAACTGGGTTTGGGCCCCCTCCAGGAGACCCAGTACTTC
.,TRBV19,.,TRBJ1-5,CASSKEQSRRQPQHF,TGTGCCAGTAGTAAGGAGCAGTCAAGGCGTCAGCCCCAGCATTTT
.,TRBV5-1,.,TRBJ2-7,CASSGQYEQYF,TGCGCCAGCAGTGGGCAGTACGAGCAGTACTTC
once,TRBV6-1,.,TRBJ2-7,CASSEFFDRGSYEQYF,TGTGCCAGCAGTGAATTTTTTGACAGAGGATCCTACGAGCAGTACTTC
once,TRBV2,.,TRBJ1-1,CASSFNTDRLNTEAFF,TGTGCCAGCAGTTTTAATACGGACAGATTGAACACTGAAGCTTTCTTT
.,TRBV9,.,TRBJ2-5,CASSVSRFLAETQYF,TGTGCCAGCAGCGTGTCCCGCTTTTTGGCAGAGACCCAGTACTTC
few,TRBV28,TRBD1,TRBJ1-2,CASRPGTGLSHYGYTF,TGTGCCAGCAGACCGGGGACAGGGCTATCCCATTATGGCTACACCTTC
.,TRBV6-6,.,TRBJ2-2,CASSRVSGGELFF,TGTGCCAGCAGCAGGGTATCGGGCGGGGAGCTGTTTTTT
few,TRBV27,.,TRBJ2-7,CASRPAGNYEQYF,TGTGCCAGCAGGCCGGCAGGGAACTACGAGCAGTACTTC
.,TRBV6-5,TRBD1,TRBJ1-2,CASSPDRVAYGYTF,TGTGCCAGCAGTCCTGACAGGGTTGCCTATGGCTACACCTTC
.,TRBV7-9,.,TRBJ2-3,CASSLVIREATDTQYF,TGTGCCAGCAGCTTAGTGATTAGGGAGGCCACAGATACGCAGTATTTT
.,TRBV5-1,.,TRBJ1-1,CASSLGGSLGVNTEAFF,TGCGCCAGCAGCTTGGGTGGCAGCCTAGGGGTGAACACTGAAGCTTTCTTT
few,TRBV30,.,TRBJ1-3,CAWNGEFGNTIYF,TGTGCCTGGAACGGTGAATTCGGAAACACCATATATTTT